The 14 T cell receptor beta chains below all came from one sample that was sequenced in a study of T cell responses to AZD1222 COVID-19 vaccine. Sequencing was performed with immunoSEQ multiplex PCR; in TCRdb, only in-frame clones are kept and a portion is missing. The repertoire consists of some 90,000 clones, with 70% to 90% occurring once and the leading ten covering 15% to 20%. The specimen was peripheral blood, collected on day 0 of AZD1222 vaccination. The receptors were gathered from an adult in good health.

This clone was recorded only once. The rearrangement joins TRBV20-1 to TRBJ1-1; no firm D call. The CDR3 is 12 residues long. Looked up from germline, CDR1 is DFQATT and CDR2 is SNEGSKA (reference sequence). V was pared by 3 bases and J by 0 bases, with 5 bases between. The CDR3 DNA follows: TGCAGTGCTAGTGACATGAACACTGAAGCTTTCTTT. Its protein product is CSASDMNTEAFF.

The rearrangement joins TRBV11-2 to TRBJ2-2; TRBD2 might be the D (5 bases). V lost 0 bases, J lost 7 bases, and 9 bases lay in between. The CDR3 consists of 14 residues. The V gene's germline CDR1 is SGHAT and CDR2 FQNNGV. The CDR3 DNA is TGTGCCAGCAGCTTAGATAGCGATTTCGGGGAGCTGTTTTTT. It codes for CASSLDSDFGELFF.

The chain employs TRBV7-9 and TRBJ1-1; D not resolved. Germline assignment: CDR1 SEHNR and CDR2 FQNEAQ (reference sequence). Deletions cut 5 bases from V and 1 base from J, with 8 bases between. This CDR3 region has 13 residues. The chain's CDR3 is CASSSWGNTEAFF. DNA of the CDR3: TGTGCCAGCAGCAGCTGGGGGAACACTGAAGCTTTCTTT.

This chain uses TRBV9 with TRBJ2-7, with 9 bases lining up with TRBD2. The CDR3 sequence is 15 residues long. The V segment lost 3 bases and the J segment 6 bases; nucleotides outside the gene matches: 10. CDR1 and CDR2 (germline): SGDLS, YYNGEE. The CDR3 reads CASSAGGGRASEQYF. The CDR3 DNA reads TGTGCCAGCAGCGCCGGCGGCGGGAGGGCCTCCGAGCAGTACTTC.

The chain uses TRBV18 and TRBJ2-1; 10 nucleotides match TRBD2. The ends lost 2 bases at V and 8 bases at J; junction bases unmatched: 9. The CDR3 covers 16 residues. CDR1 is KGHSH and CDR2 is LQKENI in the germline V gene. CDR3 region: CASSPAGTSDYYEQFF. CDR3 bases: TGTGCCAGCTCACCAGCCGGGACTAGCGATTACTATGAGCAGTTCTTC. The entire variable domain, with the rest obtained from reference TRBV18 and TRBJ2-1, is as follows: NAGVMQNPRHLVRRRGQEARLRCSPMKGHSHVYWYRQLPEEGLKFMVYLQKENIIDESGMPKERFSAEFPKEGPSILRIQQVVRGDSAAYFCASSPAGTSDYYEQFFGPGTRLTVL.

CDR3 DNA sequence: TGCGCCAGCAGCTTGGGGGTCAGTAAGTCCTACGAGCAGTACTTC. It translates to CASSLGVSKSYEQYF. The chain joins TRBV5-1 to TRBJ2-7; no clear D gene. This CDR3 is built from 15 residues. The germline V gene has CDR1 SGHRS and CDR2 YFSETQ. Deletions cut 0 bases from V and 1 base from J, with 11 bases between.

The chain employs TRBV21-1 and TRBJ1-2; TRBD1, the table's D call, was not compared with the DNA. TRBV21-1 is an annotated pseudogene. This CDR3 is built from 16 residues. The CDR3: CASRRTGPSQLYGYTF. In DNA, the CDR3 is TGTGCCAGCAGACGGACAGGGCCCTCGCAACTCTATGGCTACACCTTC.

This chain uses TRBV6-5 with TRBJ2-7, with D possibly matching TRBD1 (6 bases). V dropped 5 bases and J dropped 2 bases, with 13 bases sitting between them. From germline, CDR1 is MNHEY and CDR2 SVGAGI. This CDR3 is 14 amino acids long. The CDR3 DNA follows: TGTGCCAGCAGTCGGCAGGGGTCCACCTACGAGCAGTACTTC. It specifies CASSRQGSTYEQYF.

This CDR3 is CASGGQLATNEKLFF. The CDR3 region has the DNA TGCGCCAGCGGGGGACAGCTCGCAACTAATGAAAAACTGTTTTTT. This chain joins TRBV10-2 and TRBJ1-4, with 7 bases identical to TRBD1. The CDR3 is 15 amino acids. CDR1 and CDR2 from the germline V gene are WSHSY and SAAADI. Losses at the gene ends were 8 bases for V and 0 bases for J; bases not matched to a gene: 6.

V usage is TRBV4-1 and J usage is TRBJ2-6; 11 bases line up with TRBD1. The trim removed 3 bases at V and 2 bases at J, leaving 6 bases unmatched. This CDR3 spans 18 amino acids. The germline CDR1 and CDR2 sequences are MGHRA and YSYEKL. The CDR3 region has the DNA TGCGCCAGCAGCCAGGCTCCGGGACAGGGGGCTGGGGCCAACGTCCTGACTTTC. Translating it yields CASSQAPGQGAGANVLTF.

This clone was seen just once. This sequence joins TRBV24-1 and TRBJ2-1; a weak D match, TRBD1 (6 bases). The ends were cut back, 4 bases at V and 15 bases at J, with 12 bases in the middle. The CDR3 extends over 11 amino acids. Germline-derived CDR1 and CDR2 are KGHDR and SFDVKD. CDR3 amino acids: CATSEQGRWFF. The CDR3 DNA sequence: TGTGCCACCAGTGAACAGGGTCGATGGTTCTTC.

This clone has more than one count but fewer than ten. V and J are TRBV7-9 and TRBJ2-7, with a possible D match to TRBD2 (6 bases). Germline V gene sequence: CDR1 SEHNR, CDR2 FQNEAQ (reference sequence). The CDR3 covers 12 residues. Here the CDR3 DNA reads TGTGCAGCGGGTGGGGGAGGATACGAGCAGTACTTC. It codes for CAAGGGGYEQYF.

The chain is built from TRBV4-3 and TRBJ2-5, with TRBD2 matching 15 bases. V shed 4 bases, J shed 1 base, and the junction held 4 bases outside the gene matches. The CDR3 has 17 amino acids. The germline gives CDR1 LGHNA, CDR2 YSLEER. The DNA of the CDR3 is TGCGCCAGCAGCCCTGGGACTAGCGGGGGGTCCCAAGAGACCCAGTACTTC. Its protein is CASSPGTSGGSQETQYF.

The chain links TRBV24-1 to TRBJ2-7; 9 nucleotides line up with TRBD1. The CDR3 is 14 residues long. The germline CDR1 and CDR2 sequences are KGHDR and SFDVKD. V lost 9 bases to trimming and J lost 0 bases; unmatched junction nucleotides: 5. The CDR3 coding sequence is TGTGCCACCCCCGGACAGGGGCTCTCCTACGAGCAGTACTTC. Amino acid sequence: CATPGQGLSYEQYF.